This T cell receptor beta chain originates from a study of blood T cell repertoires in COVID-19. Across the study: Italy, Spain and the United States were the sources of the convalescent and acute COVID-19 samples. In each case, the material was cDNA or gDNA derived from T cells, B-cell-depleted T cells, or PBMCs.

Authors' processing steps: Scientists estimated how many nucleated cells there were by amplifying reference gene primers. Assay used: immunoSEQ multiplex PCR; TCRdb lists only in-frame clones, some missing. V, J and clone size reflect that table, while D and trimming were determined from the DNA. The sample holds over 450,000 clones, less than 90% seen once. The CDR3 has 11 residues. V was cut by 6 bases and J by 5 bases, with 11 bases left in between. Germline V gene data show CDR1 as SQVTM and CDR2 as ANQGSEA. Seattle patient enrollment occurred during active infection, with longitudinal follow-up thereafter.

The chain combines TRBV29-1 with TRBJ2-7; tentatively, D is TRBD1 (6 bases). Input material: peripheral blood. The sequence was collected from a woman in her forties or fifties with COVID-19, enrolled during active disease. CDR3 sequence (DNA): TGCAGCGTAGGGACACCCCACGAGCAGTACTTC. It specifies CSVGTPHEQYF.